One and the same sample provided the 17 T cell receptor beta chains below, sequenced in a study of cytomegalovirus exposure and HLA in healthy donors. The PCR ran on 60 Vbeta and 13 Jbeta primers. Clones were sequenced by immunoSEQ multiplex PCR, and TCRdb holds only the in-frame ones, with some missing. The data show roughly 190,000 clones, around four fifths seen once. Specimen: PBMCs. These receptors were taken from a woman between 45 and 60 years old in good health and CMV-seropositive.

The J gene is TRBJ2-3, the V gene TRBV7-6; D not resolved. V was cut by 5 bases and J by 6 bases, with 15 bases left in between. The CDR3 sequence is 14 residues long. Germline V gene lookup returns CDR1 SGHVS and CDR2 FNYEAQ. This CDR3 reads CASSQLTLSDTQYF. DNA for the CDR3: TGTGCCAGCAGCCAATTAACATTGTCGGATACGCAGTATTTT.

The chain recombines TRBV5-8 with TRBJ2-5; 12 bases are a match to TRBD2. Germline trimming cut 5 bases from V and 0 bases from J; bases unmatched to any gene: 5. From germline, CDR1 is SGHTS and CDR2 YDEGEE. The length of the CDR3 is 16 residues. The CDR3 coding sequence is TGTGCCAGCAGTCCCGGACTAGCGGGGAACCAAGAGACCCAGTACTTC. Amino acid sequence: CASSPGLAGNQETQYF.

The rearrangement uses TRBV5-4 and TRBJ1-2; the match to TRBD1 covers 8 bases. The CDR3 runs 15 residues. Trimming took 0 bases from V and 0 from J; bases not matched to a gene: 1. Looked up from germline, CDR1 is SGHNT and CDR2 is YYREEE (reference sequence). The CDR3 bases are TGTGCCAGCAGCTTGGAGACAGGGGCTAACTATGGCTACACCTTC. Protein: CASSLETGANYGYTF.

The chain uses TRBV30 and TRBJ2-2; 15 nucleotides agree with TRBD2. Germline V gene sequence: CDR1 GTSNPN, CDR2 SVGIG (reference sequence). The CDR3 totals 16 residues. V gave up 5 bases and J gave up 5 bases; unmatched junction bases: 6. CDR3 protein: CAWGLAGGPGTGELFF. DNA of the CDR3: TGTGCCTGGGGACTAGCGGGGGGGCCGGGGACCGGGGAGCTGTTTTTT.

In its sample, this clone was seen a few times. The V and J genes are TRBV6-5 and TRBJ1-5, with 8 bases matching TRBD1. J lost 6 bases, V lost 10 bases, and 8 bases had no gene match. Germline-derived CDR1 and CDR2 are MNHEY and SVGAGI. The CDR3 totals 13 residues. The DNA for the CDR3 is TGTGCCACCCAGGGGGCACAGGGTCAGCCCCAGCATTTT. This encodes CATQGAQGQPQHF.

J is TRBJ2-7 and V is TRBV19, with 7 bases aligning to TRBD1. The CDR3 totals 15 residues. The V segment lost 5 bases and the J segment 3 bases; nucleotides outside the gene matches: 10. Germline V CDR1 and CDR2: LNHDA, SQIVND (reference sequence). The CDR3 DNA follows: TGTGCCAGTAGTCTAAGGGGGCAACTCGACTACGAGCAGTACTTC. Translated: CASSLRGQLDYEQYF. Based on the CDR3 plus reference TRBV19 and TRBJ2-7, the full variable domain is DGGITQSPKYLFRKEGQNVTLSCEQNLNHDAMYWYRQDPGQGLRLIYYSQIVNDFQKGDIAEGYSVSREKKESFPLTVTSAQKNPTAFYLCASSLRGQLDYEQYFGPGTRLTVT.

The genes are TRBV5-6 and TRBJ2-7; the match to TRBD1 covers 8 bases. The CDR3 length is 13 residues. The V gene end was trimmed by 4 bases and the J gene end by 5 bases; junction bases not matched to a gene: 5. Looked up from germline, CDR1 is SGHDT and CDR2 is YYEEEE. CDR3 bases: TGTGCCAGCAGCCCGACAGGGGTGCACGAGCAGTACTTC. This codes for CASSPTGVHEQYF.

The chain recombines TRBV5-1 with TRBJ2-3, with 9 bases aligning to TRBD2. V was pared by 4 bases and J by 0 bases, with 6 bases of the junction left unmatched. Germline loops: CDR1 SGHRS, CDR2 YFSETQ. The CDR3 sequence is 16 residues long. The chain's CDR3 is CASSGKRGASTDTQYF. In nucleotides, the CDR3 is TGCGCCAGCAGCGGCAAGCGGGGGGCTAGCACAGATACGCAGTATTTT.

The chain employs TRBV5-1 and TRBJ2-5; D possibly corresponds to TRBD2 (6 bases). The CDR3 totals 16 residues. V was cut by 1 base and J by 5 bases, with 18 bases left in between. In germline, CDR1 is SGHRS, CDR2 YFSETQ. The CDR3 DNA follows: TGCGCCAGCAGCTTGAGTTTACAGCCTGGAGGGGAGACCCAGTACTTC. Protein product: CASSLSLQPGGETQYF.

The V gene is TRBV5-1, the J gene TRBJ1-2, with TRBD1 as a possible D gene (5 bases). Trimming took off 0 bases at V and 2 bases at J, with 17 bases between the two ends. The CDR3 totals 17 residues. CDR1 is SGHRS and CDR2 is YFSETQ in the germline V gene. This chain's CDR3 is CASSLGVGQEPNYGYTF. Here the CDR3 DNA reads TGCGCCAGCAGCTTGGGTGTGGGGCAGGAGCCAAACTATGGCTACACCTTC.

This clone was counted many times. CDR3 nucleotides: TGTGCCAGCAGTGACAGGGAGGGAGCCAACGTCCTGACTTTC. This gives the protein CASSDREGANVLTF. This chain uses TRBV6-4 with TRBJ2-6, with 7 bases lining up with TRBD2. The CDR3 spans 14 residues. Germline values: CDR1 MRHNA, CDR2 SNTAGT. The V gene end was trimmed by 2 bases and the J gene end by 7 bases; junction bases not matched to a gene: 2.

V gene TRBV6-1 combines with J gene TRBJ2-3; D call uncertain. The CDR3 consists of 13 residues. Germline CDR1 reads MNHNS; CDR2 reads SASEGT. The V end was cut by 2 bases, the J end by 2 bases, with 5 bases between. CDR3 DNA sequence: TGTGCCAGCAGTGAAATACTCACAGATACGCAGTATTTT. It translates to CASSEILTDTQYF.

DNA for the CDR3: TGTGCCAGCAGTCGTTCAGGGGGCGACACTGAAGCTTTCTTT. It is translated as CASSRSGGDTEAFF. The gene calls are TRBV6-5 and TRBJ1-1; 8 bases match TRBD1. The J segment lost 3 bases and the V segment lost 5 bases, leaving 5 bases of the junction unmatched. The CDR3 has 14 amino acids. Germline CDR1 reads MNHEY; CDR2 reads SVGAGI.

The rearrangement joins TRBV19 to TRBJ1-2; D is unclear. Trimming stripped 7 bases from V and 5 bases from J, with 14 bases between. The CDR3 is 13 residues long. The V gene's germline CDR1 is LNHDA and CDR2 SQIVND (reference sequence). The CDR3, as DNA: TGTGCCAGTAACCGGGAGAAGGGATATGGCTACACCTTC. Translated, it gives CASNREKGYGYTF.

The CDR3 DNA sequence: TGTGCCAGCAGCCACGGGACAATCGGGGATACGCAGTATTTT. Translating gives CASSHGTIGDTQYF. The chain combines TRBV7-6 with TRBJ2-3; D is possibly TRBD1 (6 bases). This CDR3 is built from 14 residues. V gave up 5 bases and J gave up 6 bases, with 15 bases separating them. Germline V CDR1 and CDR2: SGHVS, FNYEAQ.

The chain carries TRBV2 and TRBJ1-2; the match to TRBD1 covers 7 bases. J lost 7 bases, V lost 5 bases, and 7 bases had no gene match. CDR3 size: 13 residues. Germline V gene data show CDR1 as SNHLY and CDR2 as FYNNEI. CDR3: CASSLDRASGYTF. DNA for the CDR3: TGTGCCAGCAGTCTCGACAGGGCAAGTGGCTACACCTTC.

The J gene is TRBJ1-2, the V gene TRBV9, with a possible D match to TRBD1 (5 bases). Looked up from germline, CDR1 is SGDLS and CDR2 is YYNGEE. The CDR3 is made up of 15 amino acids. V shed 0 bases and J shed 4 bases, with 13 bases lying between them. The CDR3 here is CASSVGGGAAYGYTF. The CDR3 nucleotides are TGTGCCAGCAGCGTAGGAGGAGGGGCGGCCTATGGCTACACCTTC. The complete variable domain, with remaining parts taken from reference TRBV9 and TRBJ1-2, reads DSGVTQTPKHLITATGQRVTLRCSPRSGDLSVYWYQQSLDQGLQFLIQYYNGEERAKGNILERFSAQQFPDLHSELNLSSLELGDSALYFCASSVGGGAAYGYTFGSGTRLTVV.